Listed below are T cell receptor beta chains from one sample, sequenced in a study of T cell responses to AZD1222 COVID-19 vaccine. Sequencing used immunoSEQ multiplex PCR; TCRdb keeps in-frame clones, though not all of them. The sample includes some 120,000 clones, over 75% of them seen just once. The input for sequencing was peripheral blood, taken on day 0 of AZD1222 vaccination. The receptors were sampled from an adult in good health. Both conserved end residues are part of each CDR3. The order of the fields is J gene, CDR3 length, V gene, CDR3 protein.

>TRBJ2-5|12|TRBV19
CASSIGGETQYF
>TRBJ1-2|15|TRBV6-4
CASSPPSAGDYGYTF
>TRBJ1-2|18|TRBV23-1
CASSQLLDSGGTNYGYTF
>TRBJ1-1|13|TRBV19
CASSLLMNTEAFF
>TRBJ2-1|17|TRBV7-6
CASSFEGGHPIGNEQFF
>TRBJ2-7|11|TRBV20-1
CSAREWYEQYF
>TRBJ2-1|15|TRBV10-3
CAISEGRGSYNEQFF
>TRBJ1-6|13|TRBV5-4
CASSPGTFSPLHF
>TRBJ1-4|16|TRBV18
CASSPIRDPTNEKLFF
>TRBJ2-1|12|TRBV7-2
CASSRYNNEQFF
>TRBJ2-7|15|TRBV21-1
CASSKGGTGTYEQYF
>TRBJ1-1|14|TRBV6-2/TRBV6-3
CASSRPPGSSEAFF
>TRBJ1-1|14|TRBV9
CASSVDSTSTEAFF
>TRBJ2-2|14|TRBV19
CASSIVSHTGELFF
>TRBJ2-3|14|TRBV10-3
CAISESTVRATQYF
>TRBJ2-5|15|TRBV19
CASRPRLAGVETQYF
>TRBJ1-5|13|TRBV27
CASSFVGNQPQHF
>TRBJ1-1|15|TRBV3-1/TRBV3-2
CASRGEMSRNTEAFF
>TRBJ2-5|13|TRBV29-1
CSVDGGRQETQYF
>TRBJ2-1|19|TRBV7-9
CASSLGVTSGTSSYNEQFF
>TRBJ1-4|15|TRBV9
CASSTSTGEKEKLFF
>TRBJ1-1|15|TRBV28
CASSFNPTASAEAFF
>TRBJ2-3|16|TRBV29-1
CSVEEGPTDSTDTQYF
>TRBJ1-2|12|TRBV12-3/TRBV12-4
CASSLAQYGYTF
>TRBJ1-3|14|TRBV30
CAWTRRVTGNTIYF
>TRBJ1-4|15|TRBV7-9
CASSWDRVTNEKLFF
>TRBJ2-5|12|TRBV21-1
CASAAPWETQYF
>TRBJ2-7|14|TRBV28
CASSLWGQGDEQYF
>TRBJ2-7|17|TRBV4-1
CASSQPLGTRYEYEQYF
>TRBJ2-2|15|TRBV30
CAWSLTGLDTGELFF
>TRBJ1-1|14|TRBV27
CASGGDSPSTEAFF
>TRBJ2-7|13|TRBV12-5
CASGLDGSYEQYF
>TRBJ2-7|15|TRBV6-5
CASTRRPGGTYEQYF
>TRBJ2-2|15|TRBV2
CASSEGLAVSGELFF
>TRBJ1-5|15|TRBV10-3
CATGGMGRNNQPQHF
>TRBJ1-1|13|TRBV7-6
CASSLDVGIEAFF
>TRBJ2-7|10|TRBV19
CSAGDYEQYF
>TRBJ1-2|15|TRBV27
CASTSLVRGGYGYTF
>TRBJ2-7|14|TRBV2
CASSERAGGNEQYF
>TRBJ2-7|15|TRBV27
CASSLRQASSYEQYF
>TRBJ1-1|12|TRBV7-6
CASSFGQPEAFF
>TRBJ2-5|11|TRBV7-9
CASSLKETQYF
>TRBJ2-3|13|TRBV19
CASGGQGTDTQYF
>TRBJ1-3|14|TRBV29-1
CSVGTRGSGNTIYF
>TRBJ1-4|17|TRBV5-5
CASSPFPGQATNEKLFF
>TRBJ2-5|15|TRBV24-1
CATSGGPRGRETQYF
>TRBJ2-1|15|TRBV7-3
CASSLYMGAVNEQFF
>TRBJ1-3|15|TRBV6-5
CASRERDTAGNTIYF
>TRBJ1-1|13|TRBV18
CASSPLDEGKGFF
>TRBJ1-1|13|TRBV3-1/TRBV3-2
CASSQGVTLAAFF